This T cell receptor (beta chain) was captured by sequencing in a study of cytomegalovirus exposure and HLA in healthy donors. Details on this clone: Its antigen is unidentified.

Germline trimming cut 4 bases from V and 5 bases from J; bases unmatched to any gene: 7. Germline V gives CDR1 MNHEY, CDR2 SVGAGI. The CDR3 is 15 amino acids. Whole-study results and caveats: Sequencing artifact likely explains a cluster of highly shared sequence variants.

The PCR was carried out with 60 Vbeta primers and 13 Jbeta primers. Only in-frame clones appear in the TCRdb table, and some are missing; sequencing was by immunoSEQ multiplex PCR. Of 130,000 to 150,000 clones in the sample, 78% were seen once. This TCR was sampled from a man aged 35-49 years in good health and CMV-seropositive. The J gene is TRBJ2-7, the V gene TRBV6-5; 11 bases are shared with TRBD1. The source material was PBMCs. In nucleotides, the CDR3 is TGTGCCAGCAGTTTTCGGGGACAGGGGGTTCACGAGCAGTACTTC. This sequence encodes CASSFRGQGVHEQYF.